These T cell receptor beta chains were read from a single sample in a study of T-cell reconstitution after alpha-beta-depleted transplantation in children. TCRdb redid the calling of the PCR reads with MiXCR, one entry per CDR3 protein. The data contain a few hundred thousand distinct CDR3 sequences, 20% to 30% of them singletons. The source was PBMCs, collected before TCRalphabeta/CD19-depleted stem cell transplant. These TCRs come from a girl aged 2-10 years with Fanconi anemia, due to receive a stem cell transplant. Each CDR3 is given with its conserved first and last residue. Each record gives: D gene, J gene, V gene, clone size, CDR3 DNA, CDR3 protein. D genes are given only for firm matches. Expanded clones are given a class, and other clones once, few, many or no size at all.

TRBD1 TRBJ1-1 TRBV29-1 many TGCAGCGCTGGGGCAGGGGGGATGAACACTGAAGCTTTCTTT CSAGAGGMNTEAFF
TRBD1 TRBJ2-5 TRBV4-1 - TGCGCCAGCAGCCAGCCCCGAACAGGGGCGGAAGAGACCCAGTACTTC CASSQPRTGAEETQYF
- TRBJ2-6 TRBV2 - TGTGCCAGCAGTGGCCAATTACTAGACAGCCCCATCTCTGGGGCCAACGTCCTGACTTTC CASSGQLLDSPISGANVLTF
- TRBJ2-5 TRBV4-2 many TGTGCCAGCAGCCAAGGACTCAGGGGACAAGAGACCCAGTACTTC CASSQGLRGQETQYF
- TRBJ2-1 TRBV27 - TGTGCCAGCAGACTCCTCGGGGATTCCTACAATGAGCAGTTCTTC CASRLLGDSYNEQFF
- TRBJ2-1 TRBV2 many TGTGCCGGACTGGAGAGGGGTGTCAATGAGCAGTTCTTC CAGLERGVNEQFF
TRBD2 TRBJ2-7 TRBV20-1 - TGCAGTGCTAGAGCCCAGACTAGCGGGAGTTCAGTTCAGACCTACGAGCAGTACTTC CSARAQTSGSSVQTYEQYF
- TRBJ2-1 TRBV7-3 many TGTGCCAGCAGCTTCTCCGGGACCAGGGACGAGCAGTTCTTC CASSFSGTRDEQFF
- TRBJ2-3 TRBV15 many TGTGCCACCAGCAGACTAGGGTCCCTTACAGATACGCAGTATTTT CATSRLGSLTDTQYF
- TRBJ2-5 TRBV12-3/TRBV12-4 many TGTGCCACCAGGGAACAAGAGACCCAGTACTTC CATREQETQYF
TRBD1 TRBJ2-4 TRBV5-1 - TGCGCCAGCACGCAGACAGGGTATGGCATTCAGTACTTC CASTQTGYGIQYF
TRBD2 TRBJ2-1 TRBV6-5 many TGTGCCAGCACCATCCCGGGTCTAGCGGGAGGAGAGCAGTTCTTC CASTIPGLAGGEQFF
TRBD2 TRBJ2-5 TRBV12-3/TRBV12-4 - TGTACCAGCAGTCCCCCGGTAGTAGTGGCGGGGGGGCGTGGGACCCAGTACTTC CTSSPPVVVAGGRGTQYF
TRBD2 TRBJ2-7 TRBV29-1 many TGCAGCGTTCCTCGATCGACTAGCGGGAGTTATATTAGCTCCTACGAGCAGTACTTC CSVPRSTSGSYISSYEQYF
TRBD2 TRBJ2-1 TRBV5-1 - TGCGCCAGCAGCAGACCTCTAGCGGGGGTTGACAATGAGCAGTTCTTC CASSRPLAGVDNEQFF
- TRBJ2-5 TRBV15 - TGTGCCACCAAGGTAATGGGTGAAGAGACCCAGTACTTC CATKVMGEETQYF
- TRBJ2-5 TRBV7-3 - TGTGCCAGCAGCTTAACGTTGGCGGCCCAAGAGACCCAGTACTTC CASSLTLAAQETQYF
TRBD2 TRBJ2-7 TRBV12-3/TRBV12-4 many TGTGCCAGCAGTTTGATTGGGGCTAGCGGATCCTACGAGCAGTACTTC CASSLIGASGSYEQYF
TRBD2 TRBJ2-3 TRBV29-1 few TGCAGCGGGAAGACGGGAGGGGGAGCAGATACGCAGTATTTT CSGKTGGGADTQYF
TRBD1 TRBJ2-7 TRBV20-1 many TGCAGTGCTAGACGAGGACAGGGCGACGAGCAGTACTTC CSARRGQGDEQYF